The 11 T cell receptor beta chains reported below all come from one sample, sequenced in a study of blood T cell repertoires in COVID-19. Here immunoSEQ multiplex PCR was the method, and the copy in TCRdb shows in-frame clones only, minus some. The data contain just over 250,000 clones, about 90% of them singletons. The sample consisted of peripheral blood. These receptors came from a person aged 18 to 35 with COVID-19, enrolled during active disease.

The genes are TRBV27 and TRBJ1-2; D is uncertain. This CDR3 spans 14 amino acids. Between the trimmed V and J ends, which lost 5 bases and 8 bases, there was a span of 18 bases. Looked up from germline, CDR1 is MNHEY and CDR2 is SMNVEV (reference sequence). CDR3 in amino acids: CASSPGNHFGGYTF. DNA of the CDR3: TGTGCCAGCAGTCCCGGGAACCATTTCGGGGGCTACACCTTC.

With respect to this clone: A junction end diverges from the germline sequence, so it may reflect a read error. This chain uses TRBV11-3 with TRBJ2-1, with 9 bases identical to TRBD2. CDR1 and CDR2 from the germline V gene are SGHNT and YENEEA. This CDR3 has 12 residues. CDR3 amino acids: CASSLAGDEQFF. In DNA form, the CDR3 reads TGTGCCAGCAGTTTAGCGGGGGATGAGCAGTTCTTC.

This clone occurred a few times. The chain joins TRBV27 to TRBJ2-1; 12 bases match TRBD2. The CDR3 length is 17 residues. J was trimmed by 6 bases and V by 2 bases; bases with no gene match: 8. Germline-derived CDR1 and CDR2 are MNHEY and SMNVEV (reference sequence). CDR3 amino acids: CASSLVSSGRAGNEQFF. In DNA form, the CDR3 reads TGTGCCAGCAGTTTAGTGTCTAGCGGGAGGGCCGGCAATGAGCAGTTCTTC.

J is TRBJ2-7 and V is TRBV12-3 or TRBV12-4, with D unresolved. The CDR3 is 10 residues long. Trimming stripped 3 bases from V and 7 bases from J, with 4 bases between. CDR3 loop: CASSLREQYF. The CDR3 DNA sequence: TGTGCCAGCAGTTTGAGGGAGCAGTACTTC.

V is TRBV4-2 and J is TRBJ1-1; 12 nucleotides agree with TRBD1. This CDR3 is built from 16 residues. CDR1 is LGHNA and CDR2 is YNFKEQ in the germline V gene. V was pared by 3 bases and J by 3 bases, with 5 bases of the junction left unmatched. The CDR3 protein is CASSHAGTGGYTEAFF. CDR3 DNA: TGTGCCAGCAGCCACGCCGGGACAGGGGGCTACACTGAAGCTTTCTTT.

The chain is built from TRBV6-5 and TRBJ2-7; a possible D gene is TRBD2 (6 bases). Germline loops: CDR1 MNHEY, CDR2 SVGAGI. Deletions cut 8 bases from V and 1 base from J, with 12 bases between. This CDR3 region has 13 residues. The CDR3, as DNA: TGTGCCAGCCGTTCGGGAGCTTCCTACGAGCAGTACTTC. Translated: CASRSGASYEQYF.

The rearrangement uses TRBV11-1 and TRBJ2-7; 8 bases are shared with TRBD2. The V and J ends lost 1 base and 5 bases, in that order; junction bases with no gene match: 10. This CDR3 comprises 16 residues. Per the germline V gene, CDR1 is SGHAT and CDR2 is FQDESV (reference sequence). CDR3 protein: CASSLGAASGYNEQYF. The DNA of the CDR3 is TGTGCCAGCAGCTTAGGCGCGGCTAGCGGGTACAACGAGCAGTACTTC.

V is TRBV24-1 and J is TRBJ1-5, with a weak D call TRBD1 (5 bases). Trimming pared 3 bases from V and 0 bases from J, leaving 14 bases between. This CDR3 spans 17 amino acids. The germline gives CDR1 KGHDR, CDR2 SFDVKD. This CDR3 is CATSDPRTGPSNQPQHF. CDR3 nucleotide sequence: TGTGCCACCAGTGATCCACGTACAGGTCCTAGCAATCAGCCCCAGCATTTT.

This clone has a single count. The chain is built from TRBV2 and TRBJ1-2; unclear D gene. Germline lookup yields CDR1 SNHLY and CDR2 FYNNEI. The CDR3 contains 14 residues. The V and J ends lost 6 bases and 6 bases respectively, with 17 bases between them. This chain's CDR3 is CASRVVTVGNGYTF. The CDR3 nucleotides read TGTGCCAGCAGGGTAGTAACAGTTGGAAATGGCTACACCTTC.

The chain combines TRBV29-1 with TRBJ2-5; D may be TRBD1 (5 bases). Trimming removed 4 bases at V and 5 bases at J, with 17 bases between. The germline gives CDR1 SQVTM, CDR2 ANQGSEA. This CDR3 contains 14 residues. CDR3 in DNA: TGCAGCGTTGTTTGGCAGGGAAAGGGGGAGACCCAGTACTTC. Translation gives CSVVWQGKGETQYF.

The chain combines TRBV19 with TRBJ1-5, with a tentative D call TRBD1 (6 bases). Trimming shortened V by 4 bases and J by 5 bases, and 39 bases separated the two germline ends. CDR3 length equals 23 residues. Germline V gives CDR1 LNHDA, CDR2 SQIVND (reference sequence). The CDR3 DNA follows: TGTGCCAGTAGTACAGGTATTATTACTGCCCTTTCGCCTTTGCCAGGGGCGTATCAGCCCCAGCATTTT. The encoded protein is CASSTGIITALSPLPGAYQPQHF.